Below, 28 T cell receptor beta chains from the same sample are listed, as sequenced in a study of T-cell memory formation after mild COVID-19. A single record per CDR3 protein comes from TCRdb applying MiXCR to the 5' RACE reads. The sample contains around 250,000 distinct CDR3 sequences, around 15% of which appear only once. The sequenced sample was PBMCs or a T cell subset sorted from them (not recorded which). The receptors were sampled from a man between 18 and 29 years old who had mild COVID-19 (a few samples of this study predate the infection). Cell type and time point are not known.

This chain connects TRBV7-8 to TRBJ2-3, with TRBD2 matching 9 bases. Trimming cost V 6 bases and J 3 bases; bases outside gene matches: 13. The CDR3 has 17 amino acids. The germline V gene has CDR1 SGHVS and CDR2 FQNEAQ. CDR3 DNA: TGTGCCAGCAGGCGACATCGCGGGGGGGCAAAAACAGATACGCAGTATTTT. This gives the protein CASRRHRGGAKTDTQYF. The variable domain in full, completed from reference TRBV7-8 and TRBJ2-3, reads GAGVSQSPRYKVAKRGQDVALRCDPISGHVSLFWYQQALGQGPEFLTYFQNEAQLDKSGLPSDRFFAERPEGSVSTLKIQRTQQEDSAVYLCASRRHRGGAKTDTQYFGPGTRLTVL.

The chain couples TRBV4-1 to TRBJ2-1, with 15 bases fitting TRBD2. Germline loops: CDR1 MGHRA, CDR2 YSYEKL. V shed 4 bases and J 6 bases; nucleotides not matched to a gene: 4. This CDR3 spans 16 amino acids. In DNA, the CDR3 is TGCGCCAGCAGCCCGGGACTAGCGGGGGGCTTCAATGAGCAGTTCTTC. This sequence encodes CASSPGLAGGFNEQFF.

This clonotype was counted a few times. The chain uses TRBV6-5 and TRBJ1-2; a possible D gene is TRBD1 (6 bases). Germline CDR1 and CDR2: MNHEY and SVGAGI. The CDR3 is 15 residues long. Trimming shortened V by 6 bases and J by 7 bases, and 21 bases separated the two germline ends. CDR3 nucleotide sequence: TGTGCCAGCAGCCCCGCGAGGGGGGTTGCCGGTGGCTACACCTTC. Residues: CASSPARGVAGGYTF.

The gene calls are TRBV4-2 and TRBJ1-1; D gene ambiguous. This CDR3 region has 13 residues. Germline CDR1 is LGHNA and CDR2 is YNFKEQ. V shed 0 bases and J shed 4 bases, with 6 bases lying between them. The CDR3, as DNA: TGTGCCAGCAGCCAAGACGGGTTCACTGAAGCTTTCTTT. Residues: CASSQDGFTEAFF.

This clonotype was seen a few times. The CDR3 DNA sequence: TGCGCCAGCAGCCAAGGGGGTGCAGAGACCCAGTACTTC. Protein: CASSQGGAETQYF. The chain links TRBV4-3 to TRBJ2-5; D remains unclear. The CDR3 has 13 amino acids. Germline V CDR1 and CDR2: LGHNA, YSLEER. Trimming cost V 1 base and J 4 bases, with 7 bases left between them.

This clonotype has more than one count but fewer than ten. The CDR3 here is CASSPRGSTNEKLFF. CDR3 bases: TGTGCCAGCAGCCCCCGGGGGTCAACTAATGAAAAACTGTTTTTT. The chain is built from TRBV7-9 and TRBJ1-4; tentative D call: TRBD1 (5 bases). Trimming removed 5 bases from V and 0 bases from J, with 10 bases in between. The V gene's germline CDR1 is SEHNR and CDR2 FQNEAQ (reference sequence). The CDR3 is 15 amino acids.

This clonotype has only a few counts. This sequence joins TRBV4-3 and TRBJ1-4; tentatively, D is TRBD1 (5 bases). CDR3 size: 16 residues. Trimming stripped 0 bases from V and 0 bases from J, with 8 bases between. Germline CDR1 LGHNA, CDR2 YSLEER. The CDR3 spells CASSQDRGATNEKLFF. For the CDR3, the DNA is TGCGCCAGCAGCCAAGATAGGGGAGCAACTAATGAAAAACTGTTTTTT.

This clonotype was seen only a few times. The chain recombines TRBV11-2 with TRBJ2-2; 9 nucleotides align to TRBD1. This CDR3 comprises 14 residues. Looked up from germline, CDR1 is SGHAT and CDR2 is FQNNGV. With 9 bases clipped from V and 5 bases from J, the junction kept 7 bases outside the gene matches. The CDR3 DNA is TGTGCCAGTCGGCCGGGACAGGGAACCGGGGAGCTGTTTTTT. Its protein is CASRPGQGTGELFF. The entire variable domain, with the rest obtained from reference TRBV11-2 and TRBJ2-2, is as follows: EAGVAQSPRYKIIEKRQSVAFWCNPISGHATLYWYQQILGQGPKLLIQFQNNGVVDDSQLPKDRFSAERLKGVDSTLKIQPAKLEDSAVYLCASRPGQGTGELFFGEGSRLTVL.

This clonotype appeared a single time. The chain uses TRBV7-9 and TRBJ2-7, with D perhaps TRBD1 (6 bases). The CDR3 is made up of 15 amino acids. Germline loops: CDR1 SEHNR, CDR2 FQNEAQ (reference sequence). V was cut by 4 bases and J by 3 bases, with 16 bases left in between. DNA for the CDR3: TGTGCCAGCAGCTCACCACGGGACAAAGACTACGAGCAGTACTTC. Translated, it gives CASSSPRDKDYEQYF. The complete variable domain, with remaining parts taken from reference TRBV7-9 and TRBJ2-7, reads DTGVSQNPRHKITKRGQNVTFRCDPISEHNRLYWYRQTLGQGPEFLTYFQNEAQLEKSRLLSDRFSAERPKGSFSTLEIQRTEQGDSAMYLCASSSPRDKDYEQYFGPGTRLTVT.

This clonotype has more than one count but fewer than ten. This chain joins TRBV15 and TRBJ1-5; TRBD1 matches 7 bases. Germline-derived CDR1 and CDR2 are LNHNV and YYDKDF (reference sequence). This CDR3 comprises 16 residues. V was clipped by 3 bases and J by 3 bases; unmatched bases: 8. This chain's CDR3 is CATSSPGTDYNQPQHF. As DNA, the CDR3 is TGTGCCACCAGCAGCCCCGGGACAGACTACAATCAGCCCCAGCATTTT.

The V call is TRBV20-1, the J call TRBJ2-7, with a weak D call TRBD2 (7 bases). Germline V gene data show CDR1 as DFQATT and CDR2 as SNEGSKA (reference sequence). The CDR3 extends over 15 amino acids. V was clipped by 6 bases and J by 5 bases, with 23 bases between them. CDR3 DNA sequence: TGCAGTGCCGACAGGTTCGGGGGGTATATCGACGAGCAGTACTTC. It yields the protein CSADRFGGYIDEQYF.

This clonotype showed up just a few times. For the CDR3, the DNA is TGCGCCAGCAGCTACACAGGGGCAGGCGCAGATACGCAGTATTTT. It encodes CASSYTGAGADTQYF. This rearrangement joins TRBV5-1 to TRBJ2-3; 7 positions match TRBD1. This CDR3 spans 15 amino acids. CDR1 and CDR2 from the germline V gene are SGHRS and YFSETQ. V shed 3 bases and J 4 bases; nucleotides not matched to a gene: 8.

This chain joins TRBV7-2 and TRBJ2-3; the D is unclear. The germline CDR1 and CDR2 sequences are SGHTA and FQGNSA. The CDR3 is made up of 14 amino acids. Trimming cost V 2 bases and J 1 base, with 7 bases left between them. The CDR3 bases are TGTGCCAGCAGCTTACTATTTCGCACAGATACGCAGTATTTT. Protein product: CASSLLFRTDTQYF.

At least ten counts were recorded for this clonotype. The rearrangement uses TRBV29-1 and TRBJ1-1; D gene ambiguous. This CDR3 spans 10 amino acids. V lost 7 bases, J lost 4 bases, and 7 bases lay in between. Looked up from germline, CDR1 is SQVTM and CDR2 is ANQGSEA. Here the CDR3 DNA reads TGCAGCGCCCGGGTCACTGAAGCTTTCTTT. It translates to CSARVTEAFF.

This chain links TRBV18 with TRBJ1-1; D uncertain. The ends were cut back, 6 bases at V and 8 bases at J, with 19 bases in the middle. In germline, CDR1 is KGHSH, CDR2 LQKENI. The CDR3 loop spans 14 amino acids. The CDR3 reads CASSPGLQRREAFF. CDR3 bases: TGTGCCAGCTCTCCCGGACTCCAGCGAAGGGAAGCTTTCTTT.

The CDR3 sequence is CSVSATSGGETQYF. The CDR3 nucleotides read TGCAGCGTTTCCGCGACTAGCGGGGGAGAGACCCAGTACTTC. The chain employs TRBV29-1 and TRBJ2-5, with 12 bases matching TRBD2. J was trimmed by 4 bases and V by 5 bases; bases with no gene match: 5. The CDR3 sequence is 14 residues long. Germline CDR1 reads SQVTM; CDR2 reads ANQGSEA.

The chain carries TRBV6-6 and TRBJ1-6; possibly TRBD1 for D (5 bases). This CDR3 spans 16 amino acids. Between the trimmed V and J ends, which lost 0 bases and 7 bases, there was a span of 13 bases. Germline-derived CDR1 and CDR2 are MNHNY and SVGAGI (reference sequence). The CDR3 region is CASSYSPGSENSPLHF. CDR3 in DNA: TGTGCCAGCAGTTACTCCCCAGGGTCCGAAAATTCACCCCTCCACTTT.

The rearrangement joins TRBV5-1 to TRBJ2-6; D may correspond to TRBD1 or TRBD2 (6 bases each). Trimming took off 4 bases at V and 2 bases at J, with 13 bases between the two ends. Per germline, CDR1 SGHRS and CDR2 YFSETQ. CDR3 length: 16 amino acids. CDR3 in amino acids: CASSRWGATGANVLTF. CDR3 bases: TGCGCCAGCAGCCGTTGGGGGGCCACTGGGGCCAACGTCCTGACTTTC.

The CDR3 DNA is TGTGCCAGCAGCCAACTCGACCCAGGGTTTGGGTATGGCTACACCTTC. Protein product: CASSQLDPGFGYGYTF. The V and J genes are TRBV4-2 and TRBJ1-2; perhaps TRBD1 as D (5 bases). V lost 2 bases to trimming and J lost 5 bases, with 18 bases between them. Germline loops: CDR1 LGHNA, CDR2 YNFKEQ. This CDR3 is 16 amino acids long.

CDR3 coding DNA: TGTGCCACCAGTGAGCCCCCCACCGGGACAGGGGGAGATACGCAGTATTTT. It translates to CATSEPPTGTGGDTQYF. The V and J genes are TRBV24-1 and TRBJ2-3, with 11 bases aligning to TRBD1. Germline-derived CDR1 and CDR2 are KGHDR and SFDVKD. V lost 4 bases to trimming and J lost 5 bases; unmatched junction nucleotides: 10. The CDR3 length is 17 residues.

The rearrangement uses TRBV24-1 and TRBJ1-2, with D tentatively TRBD1 (5 bases). This CDR3 comprises 12 residues. Germline assignment: CDR1 KGHDR and CDR2 SFDVKD. V lost 3 bases, J lost 8 bases, and 9 bases lay in between. CDR3 nucleotide sequence: TGTGCCACCAGTGATGGGACTTCGGGCTACACCTTC. Encoded protein: CATSDGTSGYTF.

In this sample, this clonotype turned up a few times. The V gene is TRBV9, the J gene TRBJ2-2; TRBD1 aligns across 9 bases. The CDR3 runs to 15 residues. Losses at the gene ends were 3 bases for V and 5 bases for J; bases not matched to a gene: 5. Germline CDR1 is SGDLS and CDR2 is YYNGEE. CDR3 residues: CASSGQGGMTGELFF. In DNA, the CDR3 is TGTGCCAGCAGCGGACAGGGGGGGATGACCGGGGAGCTGTTTTTT.

The rearrangement joins TRBV7-7 to TRBJ2-3, with D maybe TRBD2 (5 bases). Trimming cost V 5 bases and J 5 bases, with 14 bases left between them. This CDR3 is 14 amino acids long. Per the germline V gene, CDR1 is SSHAT and CDR2 is FNYEAQ (reference sequence). The CDR3 DNA reads TGTGCCAGCAGCATGAATACTAGGGAAGATACGCAGTATTTT. Its translation: CASSMNTREDTQYF.

The J gene is TRBJ2-2, the V gene TRBV2; TRBD1 or TRBD2 may be the D gene (5 bases each). Looked up from germline, CDR1 is SNHLY and CDR2 is FYNNEI. The CDR3 covers 13 residues. V was pared by 6 bases and J by 4 bases, with 9 bases between. The CDR3 nucleotides read TGTGCCAGCAGAAGGGACCTCACCGGGGAGCTGTTTTTT. Translated: CASRRDLTGELFF. Complete variable domain (other parts from reference TRBV2 and TRBJ2-2): EPEVTQTPSHQVTQMGQEVILRCVPISNHLYFYWYRQILGQKVEFLVSFYNNEISEKSEIFDDQFSVERPDGSNFTLKIRSTKLEDSAMYFCASRRDLTGELFFGEGSRLTVL.

This clonotype was picked up a small number of times. The chain is built from TRBV9 and TRBJ2-5; D may match TRBD1 or TRBD2 (5 bases each). Germline V gives CDR1 SGDLS, CDR2 YYNGEE. This CDR3 comprises 14 residues. Between the trimmed V and J ends, which lost 3 bases and 5 bases, there was a span of 14 bases. The CDR3 bases are TGTGCCAGCAGCGCTTCCGGGACCGGGGAGACCCAGTACTTC. Translating gives CASSASGTGETQYF.

This clonotype was seen a few times. The chain uses TRBV20-1 and TRBJ2-7, with 8 positions matching TRBD1. The CDR3 loop spans 14 amino acids. V was clipped by 5 bases and J by 0 bases; unmatched bases: 6. Looked up from germline, CDR1 is DFQATT and CDR2 is SNEGSKA (reference sequence). CDR3: CSARDRSSSYEQYV. The CDR3 region has the DNA TGCAGTGCTCGGGACAGGTCGAGCTCCTACGAGCAGTACGTC.

This chain links TRBV7-9 with TRBJ1-2; D not resolved. Germline CDR1 reads SEHNR; CDR2 reads FQNEAQ (reference sequence). Trimming cost V 6 bases and J 3 bases, with 14 bases left between them. This CDR3 is built from 14 residues. CDR3 in amino acids: CASSLTREYYGYTF. The CDR3, as DNA: TGTGCCAGCAGTCTGACCCGGGAGTACTATGGCTACACCTTC.

The CDR3 loop reads CASSQAPDRGLRADTQYF. Here the CDR3 DNA reads TGCGCCAGCAGCCAAGCCCCGGACAGGGGGCTTAGAGCAGATACGCAGTATTTT. The V gene is TRBV4-1, the J gene TRBJ2-3, with 11 bases aligning to TRBD1. The V segment lost 1 base and the J segment 4 bases; nucleotides outside the gene matches: 10. The V gene's germline CDR1 is MGHRA and CDR2 YSYEKL. The CDR3 runs 18 residues.